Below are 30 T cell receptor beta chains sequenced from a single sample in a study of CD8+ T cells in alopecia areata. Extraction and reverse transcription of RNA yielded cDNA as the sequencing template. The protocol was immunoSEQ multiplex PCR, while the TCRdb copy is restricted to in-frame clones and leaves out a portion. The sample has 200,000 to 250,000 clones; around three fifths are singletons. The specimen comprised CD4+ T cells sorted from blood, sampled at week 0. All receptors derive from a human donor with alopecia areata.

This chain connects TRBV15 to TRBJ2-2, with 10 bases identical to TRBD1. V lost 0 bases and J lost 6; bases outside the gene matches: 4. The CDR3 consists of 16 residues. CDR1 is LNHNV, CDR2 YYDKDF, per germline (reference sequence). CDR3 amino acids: CATSRDGTGDPGELFF. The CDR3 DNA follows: TGTGCCACCAGCAGAGACGGGACAGGGGATCCCGGGGAGCTGTTTTTT.

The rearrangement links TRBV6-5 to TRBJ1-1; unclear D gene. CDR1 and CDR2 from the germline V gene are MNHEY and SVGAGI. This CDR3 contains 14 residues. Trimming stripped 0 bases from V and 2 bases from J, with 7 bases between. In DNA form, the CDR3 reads TGTGCCAGCAGTTACTCGTACAGAAACACTGAAGCTTTCTTT. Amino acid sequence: CASSYSYRNTEAFF.

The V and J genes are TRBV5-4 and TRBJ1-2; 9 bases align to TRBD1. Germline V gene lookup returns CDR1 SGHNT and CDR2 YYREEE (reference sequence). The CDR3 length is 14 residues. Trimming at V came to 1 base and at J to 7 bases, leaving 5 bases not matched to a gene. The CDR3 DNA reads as TGTGCCAGCAGCTTGAACAGGGGGCTCTTTGGCTACACCTTC. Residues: CASSLNRGLFGYTF.

CDR3 bases: TGCAGCGTTGAAACCGGGACAGAGTTAGAAAAACTGTTTTTT. Encoded protein: CSVETGTELEKLFF. This chain uses TRBV29-1 with TRBJ1-4, with TRBD1 identical over 7 bases. The germline CDR1 and CDR2 sequences are SQVTM and ANQGSEA. The ends lost 2 bases at V and 8 bases at J; junction bases unmatched: 8. CDR3 length: 14 amino acids. Using reference TRBV29-1 and TRBJ1-4 for the parts outside the CDR3, the full variable domain is SAVISQKPSRDICQRGTSLTIQCQVDSQVTMMFWYRQQPGQSLTLIATANQGSEATYESGFVIDKFPISRPNLTFSTLTVSNMSPEDSSIYLCSVETGTELEKLFFGSGTQLSVL.

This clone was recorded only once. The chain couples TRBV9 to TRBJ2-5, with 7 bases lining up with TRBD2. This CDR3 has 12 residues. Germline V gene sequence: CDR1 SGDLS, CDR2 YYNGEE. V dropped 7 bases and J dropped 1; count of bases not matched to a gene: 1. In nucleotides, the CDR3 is TGTGCCAGCTCTAGCGGCCAAGAGACCCAGTACTTC. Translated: CASSSGQETQYF.

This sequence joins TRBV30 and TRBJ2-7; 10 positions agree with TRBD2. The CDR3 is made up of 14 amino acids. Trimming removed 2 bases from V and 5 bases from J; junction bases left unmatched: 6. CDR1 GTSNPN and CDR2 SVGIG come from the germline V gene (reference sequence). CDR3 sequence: CAWSRSSGRDEQYF. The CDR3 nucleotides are TGTGCCTGGAGTCGGTCTAGCGGGAGAGACGAGCAGTACTTC.

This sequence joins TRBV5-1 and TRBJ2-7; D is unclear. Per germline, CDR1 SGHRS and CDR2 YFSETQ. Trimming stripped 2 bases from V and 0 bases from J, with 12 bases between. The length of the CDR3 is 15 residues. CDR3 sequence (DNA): TGCGCCAGCAGCTTAGCTCCCGCCATCTCCTACGAGCAGTACTTC. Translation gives CASSLAPAISYEQYF.

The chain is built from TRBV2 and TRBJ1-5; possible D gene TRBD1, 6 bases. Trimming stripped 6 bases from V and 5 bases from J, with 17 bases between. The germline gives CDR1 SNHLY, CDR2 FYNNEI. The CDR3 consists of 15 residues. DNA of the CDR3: TGTGCCAGCAGCCAAGACAGGAGGTTCGATCAGCCCCAGCATTTT. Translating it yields CASSQDRRFDQPQHF.

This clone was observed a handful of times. The CDR3 here is CATQPSGANVLTF. The CDR3 nucleotides are TGTGCCACCCAACCCTCTGGGGCCAACGTCCTGACTTTC. J is TRBJ2-6 and V is TRBV6-5; D is unresolved. The CDR3 totals 13 residues. The germline V gene has CDR1 MNHEY and CDR2 SVGAGI. Trimming removed 10 bases at V and 0 bases at J, with 7 bases between.

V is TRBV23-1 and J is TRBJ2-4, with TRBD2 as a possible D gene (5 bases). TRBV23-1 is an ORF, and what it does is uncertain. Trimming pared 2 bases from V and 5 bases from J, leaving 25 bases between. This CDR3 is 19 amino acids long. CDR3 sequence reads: CASSQAGGPRPIGQNIQYF. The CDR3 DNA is TGCGCCAGCAGTCAAGCGGGCGGGCCCAGACCCATAGGCCAAAACATTCAGTACTTC.

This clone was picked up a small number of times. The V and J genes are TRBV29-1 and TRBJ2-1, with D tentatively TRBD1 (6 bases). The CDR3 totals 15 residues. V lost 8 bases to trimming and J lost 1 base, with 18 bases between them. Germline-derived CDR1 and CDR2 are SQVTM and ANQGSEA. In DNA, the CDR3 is TGCAGCCCCACCCTAAGGACAGTTTCCTACAATGAGCAGTTCTTC. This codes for CSPTLRTVSYNEQFF.

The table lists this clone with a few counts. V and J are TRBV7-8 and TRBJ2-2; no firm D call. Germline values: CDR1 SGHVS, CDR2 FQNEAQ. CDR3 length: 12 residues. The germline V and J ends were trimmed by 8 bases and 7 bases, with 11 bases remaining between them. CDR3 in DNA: TGTGCCAGCGCCGACCAGGTCGGGGAGCTGTTTTTT. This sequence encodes CASADQVGELFF.

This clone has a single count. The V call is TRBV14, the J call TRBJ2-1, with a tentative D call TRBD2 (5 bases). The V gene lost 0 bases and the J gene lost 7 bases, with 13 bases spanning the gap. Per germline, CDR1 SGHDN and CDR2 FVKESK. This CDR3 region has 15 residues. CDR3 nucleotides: TGTGCCAGCAGCCAAGACGGGATTAACTGGAATGAGCAGTTCTTC. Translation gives CASSQDGINWNEQFF. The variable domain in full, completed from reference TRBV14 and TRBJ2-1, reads EAGVTQFPSHSVIEKGQTVTLRCDPISGHDNLYWYRRVMGKEIKFLLHFVKESKQDESGMPNNRFLAERTGGTYSTLKVQPAELEDSGVYFCASSQDGINWNEQFFGPGTRLTVL.

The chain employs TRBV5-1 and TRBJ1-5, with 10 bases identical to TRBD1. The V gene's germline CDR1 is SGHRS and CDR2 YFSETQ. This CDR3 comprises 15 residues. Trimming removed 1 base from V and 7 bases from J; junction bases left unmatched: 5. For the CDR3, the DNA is TGCGCCAGCAGCTTGATGGGACAGGGGTCCCAGCCCCAGCATTTT. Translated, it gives CASSLMGQGSQPQHF.

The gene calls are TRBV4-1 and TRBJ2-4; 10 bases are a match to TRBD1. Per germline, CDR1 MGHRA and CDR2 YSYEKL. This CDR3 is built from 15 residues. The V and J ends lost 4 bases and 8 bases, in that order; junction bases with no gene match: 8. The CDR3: CASSPTGQGLHIQYF. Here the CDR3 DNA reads TGCGCCAGCAGCCCGACGGGACAGGGGCTTCACATTCAGTACTTC.

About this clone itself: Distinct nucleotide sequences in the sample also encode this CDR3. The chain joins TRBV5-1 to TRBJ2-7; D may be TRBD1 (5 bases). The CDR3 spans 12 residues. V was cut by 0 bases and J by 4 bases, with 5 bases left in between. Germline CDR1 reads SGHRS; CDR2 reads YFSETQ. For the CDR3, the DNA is TGCGCCAGCAGCTTGGACAGGTACGAGCAGTACTTC. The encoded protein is CASSLDRYEQYF.

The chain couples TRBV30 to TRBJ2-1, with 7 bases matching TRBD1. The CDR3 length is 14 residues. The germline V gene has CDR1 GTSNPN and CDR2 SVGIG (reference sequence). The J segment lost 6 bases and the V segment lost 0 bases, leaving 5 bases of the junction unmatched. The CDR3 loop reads CAWSVPGGFNEQFF. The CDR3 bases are TGTGCCTGGAGTGTTCCAGGGGGTTTCAATGAGCAGTTCTTC.

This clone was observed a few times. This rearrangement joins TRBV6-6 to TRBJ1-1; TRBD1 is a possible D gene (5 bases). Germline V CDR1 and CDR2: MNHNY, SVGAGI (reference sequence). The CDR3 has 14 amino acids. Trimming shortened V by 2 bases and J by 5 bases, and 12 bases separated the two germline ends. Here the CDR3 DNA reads TGTGCCAGCAGTTACGCAGGGCTTGAGACTGAAGCTTTCTTT. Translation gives CASSYAGLETEAFF.

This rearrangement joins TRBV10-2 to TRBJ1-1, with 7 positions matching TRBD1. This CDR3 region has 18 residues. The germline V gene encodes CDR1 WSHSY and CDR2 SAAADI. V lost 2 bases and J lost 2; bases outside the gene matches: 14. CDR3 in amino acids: CASSERARHRGQNTEAFF. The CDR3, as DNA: TGCGCCAGCAGTGAGAGGGCCCGGCACAGGGGCCAAAACACTGAAGCTTTCTTT.

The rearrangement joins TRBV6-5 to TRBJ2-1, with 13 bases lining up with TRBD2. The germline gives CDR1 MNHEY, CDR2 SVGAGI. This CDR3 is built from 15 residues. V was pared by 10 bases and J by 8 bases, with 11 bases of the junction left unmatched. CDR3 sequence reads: CATASGTSGIYEQFF. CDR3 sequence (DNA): TGTGCCACCGCGTCCGGGACTAGCGGGATCTATGAGCAGTTCTTC.

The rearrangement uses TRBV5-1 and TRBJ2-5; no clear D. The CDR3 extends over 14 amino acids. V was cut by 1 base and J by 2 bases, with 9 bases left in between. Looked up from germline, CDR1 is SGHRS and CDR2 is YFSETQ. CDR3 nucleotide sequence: TGCGCCAGCAGCTTGAACGGAATACAAGAGACCCAGTACTTC. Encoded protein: CASSLNGIQETQYF. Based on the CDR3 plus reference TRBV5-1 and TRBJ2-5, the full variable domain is KAGVTQTPRYLIKTRGQQVTLSCSPISGHRSVSWYQQTPGQGLQFLFEYFSETQRNKGNFPGRFSGRQFSNSRSEMNVSTLELGDSALYLCASSLNGIQETQYFGPGTRLLVL.

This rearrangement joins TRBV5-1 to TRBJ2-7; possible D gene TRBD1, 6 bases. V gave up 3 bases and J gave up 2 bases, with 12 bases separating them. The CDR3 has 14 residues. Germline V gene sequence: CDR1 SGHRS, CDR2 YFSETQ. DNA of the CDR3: TGCGCCAGCAGCTCGGACAGCGTAGCCTACGAGCAGTACTTC. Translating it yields CASSSDSVAYEQYF.

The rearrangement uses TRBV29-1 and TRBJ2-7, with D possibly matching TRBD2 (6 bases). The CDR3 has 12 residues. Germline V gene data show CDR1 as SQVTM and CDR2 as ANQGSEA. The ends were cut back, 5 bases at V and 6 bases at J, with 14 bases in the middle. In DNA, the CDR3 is TGCAGCGTTCGGCCAGGGACTGGCGAGCAGTACTTC. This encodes CSVRPGTGEQYF.

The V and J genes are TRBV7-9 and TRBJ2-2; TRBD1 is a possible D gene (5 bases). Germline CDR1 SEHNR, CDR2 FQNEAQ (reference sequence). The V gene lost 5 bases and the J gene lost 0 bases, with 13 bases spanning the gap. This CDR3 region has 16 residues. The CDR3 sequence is CASSPVGLANTGELFF. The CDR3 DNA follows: TGTGCCAGCAGCCCGGTGGGGCTAGCGAACACCGGGGAGCTGTTTTTT.

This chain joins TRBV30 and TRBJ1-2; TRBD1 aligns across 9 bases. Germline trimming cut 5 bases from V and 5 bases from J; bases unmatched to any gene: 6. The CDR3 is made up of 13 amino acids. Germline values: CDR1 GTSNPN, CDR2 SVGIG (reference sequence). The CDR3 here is CAWSRGTGYGYTF. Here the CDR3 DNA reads TGTGCCTGGTCCCGCGGGACAGGGTATGGCTACACCTTC.

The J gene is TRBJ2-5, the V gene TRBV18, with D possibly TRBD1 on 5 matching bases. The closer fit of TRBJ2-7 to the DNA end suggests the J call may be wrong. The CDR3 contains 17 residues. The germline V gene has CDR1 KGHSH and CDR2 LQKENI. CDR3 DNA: TGTGCCAGCTCACCATTCTTCCCAGGGAATAGGGTCGTCGAGCAGTACTTC. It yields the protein CASSPFFPGNRVVEQYF.

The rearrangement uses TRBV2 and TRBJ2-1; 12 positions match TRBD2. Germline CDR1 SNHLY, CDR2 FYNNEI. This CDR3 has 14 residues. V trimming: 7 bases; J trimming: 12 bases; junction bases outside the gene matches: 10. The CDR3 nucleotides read TGTGCCAGCAACGAACTAGCGGGGGGAGGTAGGCAGTTCTTC. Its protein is CASNELAGGGRQFF. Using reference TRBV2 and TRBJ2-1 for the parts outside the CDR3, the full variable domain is EPEVTQTPSHQVTQMGQEVILRCVPISNHLYFYWYRQILGQKVEFLVSFYNNEISEKSEIFDDQFSVERPDGSNFTLKIRSTKLEDSAMYFCASNELAGGGRQFFGPGTRLTVL.

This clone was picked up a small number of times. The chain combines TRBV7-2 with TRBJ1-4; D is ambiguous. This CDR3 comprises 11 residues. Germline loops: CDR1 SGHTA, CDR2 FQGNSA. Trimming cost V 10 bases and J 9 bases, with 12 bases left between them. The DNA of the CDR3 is TGTGCCATCCGAGAAAAACAAAAACTGTTTTTT. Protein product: CAIREKQKLFF. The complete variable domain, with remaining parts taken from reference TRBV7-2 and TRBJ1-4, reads GAGVSQSPSNKVTEKGKDVELRCDPISGHTALYWYRQSLGQGLEFLIYFQGNSAPDKSGLPSDRFSAERTGGSVSTLTIQRTQQEDSAVYLCAIREKQKLFFGSGTQLSVL.

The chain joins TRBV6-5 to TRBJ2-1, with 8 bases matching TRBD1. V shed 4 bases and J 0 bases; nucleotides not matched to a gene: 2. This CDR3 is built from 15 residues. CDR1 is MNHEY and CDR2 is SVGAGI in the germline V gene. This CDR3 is CASSFDRGSYNEQFF. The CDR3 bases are TGTGCCAGCAGTTTCGACAGGGGCTCCTACAATGAGCAGTTCTTC.

The CDR3 region has the DNA TGTGCCAGCAGGGTGAACACTGAAGCTTTCTTT. This sequence encodes CASRVNTEAFF. The chain employs TRBV25-1 and TRBJ1-1, with unresolved D. V gave up 6 bases and J gave up 0 bases, with 2 bases separating them. Germline CDR1 is MGHDK and CDR2 is SYGVNS. The CDR3 covers 11 residues. Looking up the rest from reference TRBV25-1 and TRBJ1-1 gives the full variable domain: EADIYQTPRYLVIGTGKKITLECSQTMGHDKMYWYQQDPGMELHLIHYSYGVNSTEKGDLSSESTVSRIRTEHFPLTLESARPSHTSQYLCASRVNTEAFFGQGTRLTVV.